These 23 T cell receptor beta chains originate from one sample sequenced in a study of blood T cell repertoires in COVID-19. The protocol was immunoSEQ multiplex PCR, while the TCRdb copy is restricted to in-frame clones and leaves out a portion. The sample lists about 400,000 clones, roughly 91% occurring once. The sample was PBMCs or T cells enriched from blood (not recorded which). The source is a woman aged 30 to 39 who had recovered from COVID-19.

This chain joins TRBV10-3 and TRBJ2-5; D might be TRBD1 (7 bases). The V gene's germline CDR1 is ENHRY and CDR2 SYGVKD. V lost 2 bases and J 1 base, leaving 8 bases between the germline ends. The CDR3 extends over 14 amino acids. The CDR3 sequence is CAISEQGGQETQYF. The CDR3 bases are TGTGCCATCAGTGAGCAGGGGGGCCAAGAGACCCAGTACTTC.

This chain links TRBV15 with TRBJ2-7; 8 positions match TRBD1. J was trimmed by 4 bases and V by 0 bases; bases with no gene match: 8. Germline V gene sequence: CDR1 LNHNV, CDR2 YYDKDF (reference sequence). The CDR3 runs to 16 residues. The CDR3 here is CATSREKTGEIYEQYF. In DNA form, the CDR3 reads TGTGCCACCAGCAGAGAGAAGACAGGGGAGATTTACGAGCAGTACTTC.

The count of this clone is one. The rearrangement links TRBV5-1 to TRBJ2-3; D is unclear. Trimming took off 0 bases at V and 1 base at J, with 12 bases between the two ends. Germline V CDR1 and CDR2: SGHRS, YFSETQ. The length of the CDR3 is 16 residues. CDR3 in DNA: TGCGCCAGCAGCTTGGGAGACACGACGGGCACAGATACGCAGTATTTT. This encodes CASSLGDTTGTDTQYF.

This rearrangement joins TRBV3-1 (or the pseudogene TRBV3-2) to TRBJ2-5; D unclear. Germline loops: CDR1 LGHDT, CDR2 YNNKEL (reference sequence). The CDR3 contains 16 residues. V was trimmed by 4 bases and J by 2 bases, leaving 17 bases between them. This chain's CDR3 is CASSPLRGGAQETQYF. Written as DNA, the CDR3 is TGTGCCAGCAGCCCTCTGAGAGGCGGAGCACAAGAGACCCAGTACTTC.

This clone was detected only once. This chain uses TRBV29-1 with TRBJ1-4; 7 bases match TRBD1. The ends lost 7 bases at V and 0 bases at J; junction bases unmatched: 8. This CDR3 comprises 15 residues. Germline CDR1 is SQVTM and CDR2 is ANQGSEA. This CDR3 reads CSARDRATTNEKLFF. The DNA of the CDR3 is TGCAGCGCCCGGGACAGAGCGACAACTAATGAAAAACTGTTTTTT.

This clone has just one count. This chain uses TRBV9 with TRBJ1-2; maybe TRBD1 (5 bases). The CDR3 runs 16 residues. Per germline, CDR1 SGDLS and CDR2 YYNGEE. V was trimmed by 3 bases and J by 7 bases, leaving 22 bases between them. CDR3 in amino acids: CASSGPRAGGVIGYTF. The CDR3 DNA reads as TGTGCCAGCAGCGGCCCCCGTGCGGGGGGTGTTATTGGCTACACCTTC.

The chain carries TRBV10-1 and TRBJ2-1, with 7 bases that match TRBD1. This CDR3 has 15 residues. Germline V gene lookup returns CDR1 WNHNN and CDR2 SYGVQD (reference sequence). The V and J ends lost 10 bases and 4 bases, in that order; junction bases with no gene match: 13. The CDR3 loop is CANSNRDRSYNEQFF. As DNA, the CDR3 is TGCGCCAACTCAAACCGGGACAGATCATACAATGAGCAGTTCTTC.

CDR3 in amino acids: CASTKGAADTQYF. For the CDR3, the DNA is TGTGCCAGTACTAAGGGGGCGGCAGATACGCAGTATTTT. V gene TRBV19 combines with J gene TRBJ2-3, with 7 bases aligning to TRBD1. Trimming removed 7 bases from V and 4 bases from J; junction bases left unmatched: 5. The CDR3 is 13 residues long. The germline gives CDR1 LNHDA, CDR2 SQIVND (reference sequence).

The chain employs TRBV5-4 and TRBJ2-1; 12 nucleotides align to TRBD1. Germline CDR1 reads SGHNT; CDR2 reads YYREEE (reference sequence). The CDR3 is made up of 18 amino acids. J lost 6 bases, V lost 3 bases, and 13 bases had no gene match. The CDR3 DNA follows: TGTGCCAGCAGCTCCGGGACAGGGGGCCCATTCGGTTCCAATGAGCAGTTCTTC. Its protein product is CASSSGTGGPFGSNEQFF.

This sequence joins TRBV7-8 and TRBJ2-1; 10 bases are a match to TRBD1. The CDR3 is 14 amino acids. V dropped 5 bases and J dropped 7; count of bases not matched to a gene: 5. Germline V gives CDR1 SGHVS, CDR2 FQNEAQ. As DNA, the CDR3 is TGTGCCAGCAGCACAGGGGACAGGGGAAATGAGCAGTTCTTC. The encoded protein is CASSTGDRGNEQFF.

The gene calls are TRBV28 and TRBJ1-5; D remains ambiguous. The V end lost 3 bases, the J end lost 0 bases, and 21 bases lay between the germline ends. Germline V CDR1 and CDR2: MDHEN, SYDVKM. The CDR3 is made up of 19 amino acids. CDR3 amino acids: CASSFPGARHFDSNQPQHF. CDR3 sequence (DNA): TGTGCCAGCAGTTTTCCCGGAGCAAGGCACTTCGATAGCAATCAGCCCCAGCATTTT.

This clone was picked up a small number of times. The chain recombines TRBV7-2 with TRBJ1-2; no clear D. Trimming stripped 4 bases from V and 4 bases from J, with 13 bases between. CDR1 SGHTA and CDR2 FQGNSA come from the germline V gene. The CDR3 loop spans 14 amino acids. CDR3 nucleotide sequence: TGTGCCAGCAGCTCCCGCCCTGGGCGCTATGGCTACACCTTC. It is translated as CASSSRPGRYGYTF.

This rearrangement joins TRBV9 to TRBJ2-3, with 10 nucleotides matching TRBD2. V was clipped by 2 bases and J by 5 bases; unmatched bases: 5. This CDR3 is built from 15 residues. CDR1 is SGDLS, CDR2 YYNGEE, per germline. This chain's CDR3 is CASSVGSGRIDTQYF. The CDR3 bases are TGTGCCAGCAGCGTCGGTAGCGGGAGGATAGATACGCAGTATTTT. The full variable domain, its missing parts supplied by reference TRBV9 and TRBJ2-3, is DSGVTQTPKHLITATGQRVTLRCSPRSGDLSVYWYQQSLDQGLQFLIQYYNGEERAKGNILERFSAQQFPDLHSELNLSSLELGDSALYFCASSVGSGRIDTQYFGPGTRLTVL.

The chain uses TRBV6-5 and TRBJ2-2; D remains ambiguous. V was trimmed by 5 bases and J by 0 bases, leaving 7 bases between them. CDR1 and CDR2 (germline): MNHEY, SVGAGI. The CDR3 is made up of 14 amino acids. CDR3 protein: CASSILTNTGELFF. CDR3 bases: TGTGCCAGCAGTATCTTAACGAACACCGGGGAGCTGTTTTTT.

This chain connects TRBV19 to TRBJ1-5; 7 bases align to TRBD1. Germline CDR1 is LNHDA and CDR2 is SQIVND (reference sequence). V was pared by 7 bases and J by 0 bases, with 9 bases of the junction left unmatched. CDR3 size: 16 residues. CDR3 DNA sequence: TGTGCCAGTACCAAGGGGGCAGGGCATAGCAATCAGCCCCAGCATTTT. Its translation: CASTKGAGHSNQPQHF. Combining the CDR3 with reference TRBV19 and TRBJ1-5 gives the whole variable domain DGGITQSPKYLFRKEGQNVTLSCEQNLNHDAMYWYRQDPGQGLRLIYYSQIVNDFQKGDIAEGYSVSREKKESFPLTVTSAQKNPTAFYLCASTKGAGHSNQPQHFGDGTRLSIL.

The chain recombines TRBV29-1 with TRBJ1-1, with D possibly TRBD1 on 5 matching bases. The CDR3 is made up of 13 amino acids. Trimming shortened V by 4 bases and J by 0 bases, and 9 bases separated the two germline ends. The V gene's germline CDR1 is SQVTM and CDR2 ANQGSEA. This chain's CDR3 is CSVGDRMNTEAFF. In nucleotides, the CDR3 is TGCAGCGTTGGAGACAGAATGAACACTGAAGCTTTCTTT.

The DNA of the CDR3 is TGTGCCACCAAGACTAGATACACCGGGGAGCTGTTTTTT. It codes for CATKTRYTGELFF. V usage is TRBV24-1 and J usage is TRBJ2-2; D perhaps matches TRBD2 (6 bases). The CDR3 runs to 13 residues. Trimming shortened V by 8 bases and J by 3 bases, and 9 bases separated the two germline ends. Germline CDR1 KGHDR, CDR2 SFDVKD.

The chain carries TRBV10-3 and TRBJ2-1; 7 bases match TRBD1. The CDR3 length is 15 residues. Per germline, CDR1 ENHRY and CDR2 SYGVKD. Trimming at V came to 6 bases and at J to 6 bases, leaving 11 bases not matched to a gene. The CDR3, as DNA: TGTGCCATCAGGGACTTCGTAGGGGGCGTCAATGAGCAGTTCTTC. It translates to CAIRDFVGGVNEQFF.

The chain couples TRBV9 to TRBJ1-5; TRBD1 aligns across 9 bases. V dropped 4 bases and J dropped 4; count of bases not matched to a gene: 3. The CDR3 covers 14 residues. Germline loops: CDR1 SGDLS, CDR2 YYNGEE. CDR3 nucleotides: TGTGCCAGCAGCCCGGGACAGGGTAATCAGCCCCAGCATTTT. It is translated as CASSPGQGNQPQHF.

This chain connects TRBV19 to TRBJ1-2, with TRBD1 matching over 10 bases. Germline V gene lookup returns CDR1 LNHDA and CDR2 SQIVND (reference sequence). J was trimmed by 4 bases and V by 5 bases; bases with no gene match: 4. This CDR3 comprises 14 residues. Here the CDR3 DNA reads TGTGCCAGTAGTCCGGGACAGGGGCCCTATGGCTACACCTTC. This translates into CASSPGQGPYGYTF.

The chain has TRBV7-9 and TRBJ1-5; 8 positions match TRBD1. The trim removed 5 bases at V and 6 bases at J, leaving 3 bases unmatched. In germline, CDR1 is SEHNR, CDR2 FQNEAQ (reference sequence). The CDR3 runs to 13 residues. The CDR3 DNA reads TGTGCCAGCAGCGCCACAGGGGGTCAGCCCCAGCATTTT. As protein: CASSATGGQPQHF.

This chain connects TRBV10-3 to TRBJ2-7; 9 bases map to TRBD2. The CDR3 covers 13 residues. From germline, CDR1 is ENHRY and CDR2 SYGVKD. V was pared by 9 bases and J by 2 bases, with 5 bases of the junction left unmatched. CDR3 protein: CAMSSGVTYEQYF. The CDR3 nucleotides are TGTGCCATGTCTAGCGGGGTAACCTACGAGCAGTACTTC.

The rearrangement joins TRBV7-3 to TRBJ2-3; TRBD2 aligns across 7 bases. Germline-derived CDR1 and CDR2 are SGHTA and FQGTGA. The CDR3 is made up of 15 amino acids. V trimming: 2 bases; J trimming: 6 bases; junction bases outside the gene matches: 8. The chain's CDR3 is CASSLDGGSADTQYF. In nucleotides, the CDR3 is TGTGCCAGCAGCTTAGACGGGGGGTCTGCCGATACGCAGTATTTT.